Described below is a single TCR beta chain sequence and its context. What it binds is unknown. A single record per CDR3 protein comes from TCRdb applying MiXCR to the reads. The table includes approximately 470,000 distinct CDR3 sequences, about 42% detected once. The V and J ends lost 0 bases and 6 bases respectively, with 9 bases between them. From germline, CDR1 is LNHNV and CDR2 YYDKDF (reference sequence). The CDR3 sequence is 14 residues long. This record comes from a study of T cell repertoires in cytomegalovirus infection. Study-level information: Researchers turned to recently identified HLA-C-restricted CMV epitopes as well as well-studied HLA-B-restricted ones. Evidence of both CMV infection and a matching HLA type came from public TCR beta signatures. Points from the study as a whole: CMV-specific TCR beta clonotypes restricted by HLA-C were the ones dominating the ex vivo response.

V gene TRBV15 combines with J gene TRBJ1-5; D unresolved. The TCR comes from a human donor in good health (CMV status not recorded). Some clones in this sample may be carry-over from other donors' samples. The sample was cultured PBMCs, taken from culture after CMV antigen stimulation. For the CDR3, the DNA is TGTGCCACCAGCAGAGATAATCGGGTTCAGCCCCAGCATTTT. This gives the protein CATSRDNRVQPQHF.